This TCR beta chain emerged from a study of CD8+CD57+ T cells in acquired aplastic anemia. For the study at large: Sorted CD4+ and CD8+ cell DNA averaged around 3.3 ug. Study conclusions and caveats: Some 30 was the count of CD8+ CDR3 sequences that patients shared with controls. Statistical testing detected no significant gap in CD8+ Simpson's diversity between patients and controls.

Remarks on this clonotype: Its cognate antigen is unknown. The DNA is omitted, as the CDR3 cannot be located on it reliably, and the CDR3 follows TCRdb's listing.

CDR1 is SGHRS and CDR2 is YFSETQ in the germline V gene. The CDR3 numbers 19 amino acids, ends counted. Genomic DNA templated the TCR beta VDJ and CDR3 profiling. TCRdb reprocessed the reads via MiXCR and lists one record per CDR3 protein. The sample has about 270,000 distinct CDR3 sequences; approximately 56% are singletons. V gene TRBV5-1 combines with J gene TRBJ2-5; the listed D gene, TRBD2, was not tested against the DNA. This receptor was identified in a human donor with severe aplastic anemia or a healthy control (not recorded which). Sequencing input: sorted CD4+, CD8+, or CD8+CD57+ T cells (not recorded which) from PBMCs. The CDR3 loop is CASSIYLCSVTSGAGAQYF.